Listed below are T cell receptor beta chains from one sample, sequenced in a study of blood T cell repertoires in COVID-19. Profiled with immunoSEQ multiplex PCR; TCRdb holds only in-frame clones, not every one. The table shows 200,000 to 250,000 clones, with around 87% occurring only once. The sample was PBMCs or T cells enriched from blood (not recorded which). All receptors come from a woman aged 18-30 years in a cohort exposed to, infected with or recovered from COVID-19 (not recorded which). The CDR3 runs from the conserved cysteine through the conserved F or W. D genes are given only for firm matches. A row's size may be missing; if present it is once, few, many or a size class.

V gene	CDR3 length	clone size	D gene	J gene	CDR3 protein	CDR3 DNA
TRBV11-3	14	-	TRBD1	TRBJ2-2	CASSPRQGGGELFF	TGTGCCAGCAGCCCCCGACAGGGCGGCGGGGAGCTGTTTTTT
TRBV4-1	17	-	-	TRBJ1-5	CASSQGRGADSNQPQHF	TGCGCCAGCAGCCAAGGCCGGGGGGCGGATAGCAATCAGCCCCAGCATTTT
TRBV12-3/TRBV12-4	13	-	TRBD1	TRBJ1-1	CASSQTGDTEAFF	TGTGCCAGCAGCCAGACAGGGGACACTGAAGCTTTCTTT
TRBV13	15	-	TRBD2	TRBJ2-7	CASSSPGGDSYEQYF	TGTGCCAGCAGCTCCCCCGGGGGGGACTCCTACGAGCAGTACTTC
TRBV19	15	-	TRBD1	TRBJ1-5	CASSAGTGVHQPQHF	TGTGCCAGTAGTGCCGGGACAGGGGTTCATCAGCCCCAGCATTTT
TRBV3-1/TRBV3-2	15	-	TRBD1	TRBJ1-1	CASSQVTGVSGEAFF	TGTGCCAGCAGCCAAGTTACAGGGGTCTCAGGTGAAGCTTTCTTT
TRBV5-1	14	once	-	TRBJ1-1	CASRDTRMNTEAFF	TGCGCCAGCAGGGACACGAGAATGAACACTGAAGCTTTCTTT
TRBV24-1	14	-	-	TRBJ1-2	CATSDRQDNYGYTF	TGTGCCACCAGTGATAGACAGGATAACTATGGCTACACCTTC
TRBV20-1	14	-	-	TRBJ1-1	CSASEGKSVVAAFF	TGCAGTGCTAGTGAGGGCAAGTCGGTTGTTGCAGCTTTCTTT
TRBV9	13	once	TRBD1	TRBJ1-2	CASSTGTGSGYTF	TGTGCCAGCAGCACCGGGACAGGGAGTGGCTACACCTTC
TRBV27	15	-	TRBD1	TRBJ2-5	CASSGNRGRGETQYF	TGTGCCAGCAGTGGCAACAGGGGGCGCGGAGAGACCCAGTACTTC
TRBV19	17	-	-	TRBJ1-2	CASSILTGNTPNYGYTF	TGTGCCAGTAGTATACTAACAGGGAACACTCCTAACTATGGCTACACCTTC
TRBV12-3/TRBV12-4	12	-	-	TRBJ1-1	CASSFRVTEAFF	TGTGCCAGCAGTTTTCGGGTCACTGAAGCTTTCTTT
TRBV5-4	14	-	-	TRBJ2-5	CASSLAVSGETQYF	TGTGCCAGCAGCTTGGCCGTATCGGGGGAGACCCAGTACTTC
TRBV9	15	-	TRBD2	TRBJ2-5	CASTRTSGTLETQYF	TGTGCCAGCACTCGGACTAGCGGCACTCTGGAGACCCAGTACTTC
TRBV7-2	14	-	TRBD1	TRBJ2-7	CASSLGGQGYEQYF	TGTGCCAGCAGCTTAGGGGGACAGGGCTACGAGCAGTACTTC
TRBV2	16	-	-	TRBJ2-1	CASTRGPLSSYNEQFF	TGTGCCAGCACCCGCGGGCCGCTGAGCTCCTACAATGAGCAGTTCTTC
TRBV9	14	-	TRBD1	TRBJ1-2	CASSGSGGQVGYTF	TGTGCCAGCAGTGGCTCAGGGGGACAGGTTGGCTACACCTTC
TRBV3-1/TRBV3-2	15	once	TRBD2	TRBJ2-1	CASHLTASGDNEQFF	TGTGCCAGCCACCTTACGGCTAGCGGTGACAATGAGCAGTTCTTC
TRBV28	18	-	TRBD2	TRBJ2-5	CASSLFYSSGRVRETQYF	TGTGCCAGCAGTTTATTTTATTCTAGCGGGAGGGTCCGAGAGACCCAGTACTTC
TRBV7-8	13	-	TRBD1	TRBJ1-1	CASSRDRQNEAFF	TGTGCCAGCAGCCGGGACAGGCAAAATGAAGCTTTCTTT
TRBV6-6	14	-	-	TRBJ2-1	CASRTGGSYNEQFF	TGTGCCAGCAGAACAGGAGGGTCCTACAATGAGCAGTTCTTC
TRBV13	15	-	-	TRBJ1-1	CASSLSPGDNTEAFF	TGTGCCAGCAGCTTATCACCGGGGGATAACACTGAAGCTTTCTTT
TRBV11-2	13	few	-	TRBJ1-3	CASSRDTGNTIYF	TGTGCCAGCAGCCGGGACACTGGAAACACCATATATTTT
TRBV21-1	16	-	-	TRBJ1-2	CASSKGCRTGANGYTF	TGTGCCAGCAGCAAAGGTTGTAGGACAGGGGCGAATGGCTACACCTTC